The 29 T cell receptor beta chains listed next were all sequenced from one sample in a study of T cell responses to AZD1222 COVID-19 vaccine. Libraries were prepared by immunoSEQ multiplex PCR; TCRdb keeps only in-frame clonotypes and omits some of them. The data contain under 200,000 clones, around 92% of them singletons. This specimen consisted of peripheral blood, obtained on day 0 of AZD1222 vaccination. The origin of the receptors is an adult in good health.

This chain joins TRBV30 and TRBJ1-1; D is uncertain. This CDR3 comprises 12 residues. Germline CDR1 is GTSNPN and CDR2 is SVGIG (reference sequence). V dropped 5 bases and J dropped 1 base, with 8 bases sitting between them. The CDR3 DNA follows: TGTGCCTGGGGTCTTAAGAACACTGAAGCTTTCTTT. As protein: CAWGLKNTEAFF.

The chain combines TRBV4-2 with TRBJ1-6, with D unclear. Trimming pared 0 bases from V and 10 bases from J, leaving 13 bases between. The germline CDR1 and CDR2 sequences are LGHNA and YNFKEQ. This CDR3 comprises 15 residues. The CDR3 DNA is TGTGCCAGCAGCCAAGAGTACACTCTGGGGTCACCCCTCCACTTT. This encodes CASSQEYTLGSPLHF.

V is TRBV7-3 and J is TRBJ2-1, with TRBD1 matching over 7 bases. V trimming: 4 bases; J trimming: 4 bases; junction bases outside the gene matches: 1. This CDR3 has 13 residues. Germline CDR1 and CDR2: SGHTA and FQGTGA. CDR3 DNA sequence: TGTGCCAGCAGCTCGGGACAGTACAATGAGCAGTTCTTC. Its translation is CASSSGQYNEQFF.

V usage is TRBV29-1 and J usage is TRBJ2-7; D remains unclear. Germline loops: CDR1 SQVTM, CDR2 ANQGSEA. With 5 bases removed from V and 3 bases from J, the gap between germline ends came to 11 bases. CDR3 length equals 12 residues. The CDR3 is CSVSLTGYEQYF. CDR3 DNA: TGCAGCGTTTCCCTAACGGGCTACGAGCAGTACTTC.

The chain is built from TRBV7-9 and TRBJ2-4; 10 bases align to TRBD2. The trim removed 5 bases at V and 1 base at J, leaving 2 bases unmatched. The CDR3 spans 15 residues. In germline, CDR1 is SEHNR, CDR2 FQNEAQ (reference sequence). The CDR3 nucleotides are TGTGCCAGCAGCCGAGCGGGAGGGGCCAAAAACATTCAGTACTTC. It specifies CASSRAGGAKNIQYF.

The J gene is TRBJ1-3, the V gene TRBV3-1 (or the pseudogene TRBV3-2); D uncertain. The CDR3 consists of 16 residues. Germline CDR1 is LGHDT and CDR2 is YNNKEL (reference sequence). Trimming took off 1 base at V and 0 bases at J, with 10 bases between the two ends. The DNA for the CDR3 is TGTGCCAGCAGCCAAGGAGGCAGCATCTCTGGAAACACCATATATTTT. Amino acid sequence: CASSQGGSISGNTIYF.

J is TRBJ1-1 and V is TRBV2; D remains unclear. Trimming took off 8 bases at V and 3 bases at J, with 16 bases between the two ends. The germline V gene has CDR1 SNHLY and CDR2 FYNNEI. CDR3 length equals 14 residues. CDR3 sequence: CASSSLGVYTEAFF. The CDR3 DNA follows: TGTGCCAGCTCCTCCCTCGGGGTTTACACTGAAGCTTTCTTT.

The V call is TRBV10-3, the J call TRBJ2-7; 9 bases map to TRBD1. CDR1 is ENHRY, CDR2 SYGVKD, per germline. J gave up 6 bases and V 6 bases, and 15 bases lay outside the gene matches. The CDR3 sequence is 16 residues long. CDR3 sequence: CAISDRGSRGGAEQYF. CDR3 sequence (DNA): TGTGCCATCAGCGACAGGGGGAGTCGGGGAGGGGCCGAGCAGTACTTC.

The DNA for the CDR3 is TGTGCCAGCAGTCCCGGGACAGGGGTGGACTATGGCTACACCTTC. Protein sequence: CASSPGTGVDYGYTF. The V and J genes are TRBV6-5 and TRBJ1-2, with 10 bases that match TRBD1. After removal of 5 bases from V and 3 bases from J, the junction contained 6 bases not matched to a gene. The CDR3 consists of 15 residues. In germline, CDR1 is MNHEY, CDR2 SVGAGI.

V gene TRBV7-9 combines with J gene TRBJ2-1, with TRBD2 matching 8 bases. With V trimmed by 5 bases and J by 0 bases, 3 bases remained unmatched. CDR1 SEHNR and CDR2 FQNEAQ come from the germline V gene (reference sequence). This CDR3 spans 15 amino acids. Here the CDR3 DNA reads TGTGCCAGCAGCGCCGGGGGGGCCTCCTACAATGAGCAGTTCTTC. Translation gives CASSAGGASYNEQFF.

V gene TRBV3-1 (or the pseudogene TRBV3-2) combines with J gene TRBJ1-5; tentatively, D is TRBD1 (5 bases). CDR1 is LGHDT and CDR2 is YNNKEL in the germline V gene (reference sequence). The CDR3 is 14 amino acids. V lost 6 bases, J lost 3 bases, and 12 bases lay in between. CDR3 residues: CASRAGPPNQPQHF. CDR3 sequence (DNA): TGTGCCAGCAGGGCGGGACCGCCCAATCAGCCCCAGCATTTT.

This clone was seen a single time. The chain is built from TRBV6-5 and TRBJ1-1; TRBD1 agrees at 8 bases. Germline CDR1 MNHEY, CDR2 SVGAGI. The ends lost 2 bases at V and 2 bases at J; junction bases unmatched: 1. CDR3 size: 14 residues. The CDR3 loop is CASSYGQGNTEAFF. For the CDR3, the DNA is TGTGCCAGCAGTTACGGACAGGGAAACACTGAAGCTTTCTTT.

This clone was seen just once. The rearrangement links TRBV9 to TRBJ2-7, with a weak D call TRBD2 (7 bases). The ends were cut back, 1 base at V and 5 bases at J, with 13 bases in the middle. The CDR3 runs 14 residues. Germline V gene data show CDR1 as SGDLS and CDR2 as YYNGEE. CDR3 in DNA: TGTGCCAGCAGCGTATCGGGGGGCGGTAACGAGCAGTACTTC. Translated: CASSVSGGGNEQYF.

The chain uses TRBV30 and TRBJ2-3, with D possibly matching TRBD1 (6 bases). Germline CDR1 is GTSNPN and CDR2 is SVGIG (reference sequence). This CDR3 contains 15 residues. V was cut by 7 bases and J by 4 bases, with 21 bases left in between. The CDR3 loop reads CASEPSAQGSDTQYF. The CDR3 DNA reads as TGTGCCTCCGAACCCTCGGCCCAGGGGTCAGATACGCAGTATTTT.

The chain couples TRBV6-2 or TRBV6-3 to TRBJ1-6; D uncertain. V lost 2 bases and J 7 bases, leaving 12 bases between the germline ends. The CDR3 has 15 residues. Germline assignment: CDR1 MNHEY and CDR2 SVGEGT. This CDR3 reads CASSYGGRRNSPLHF. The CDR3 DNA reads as TGTGCCAGCAGTTACGGCGGGAGGCGCAATTCACCCCTCCACTTT.

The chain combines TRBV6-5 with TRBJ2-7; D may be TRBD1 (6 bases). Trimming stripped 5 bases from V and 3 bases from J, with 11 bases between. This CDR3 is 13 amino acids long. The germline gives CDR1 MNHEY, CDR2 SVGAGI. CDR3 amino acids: CASSNRDNYEQYF. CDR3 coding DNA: TGTGCCAGCAGTAACCGGGACAACTACGAGCAGTACTTC.

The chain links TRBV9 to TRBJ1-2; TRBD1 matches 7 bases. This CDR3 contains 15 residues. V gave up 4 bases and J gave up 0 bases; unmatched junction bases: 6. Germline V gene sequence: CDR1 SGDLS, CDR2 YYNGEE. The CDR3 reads CASSTRDSSNYGYTF. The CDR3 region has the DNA TGTGCCAGCAGCACCCGGGACAGCTCTAACTATGGCTACACCTTC.

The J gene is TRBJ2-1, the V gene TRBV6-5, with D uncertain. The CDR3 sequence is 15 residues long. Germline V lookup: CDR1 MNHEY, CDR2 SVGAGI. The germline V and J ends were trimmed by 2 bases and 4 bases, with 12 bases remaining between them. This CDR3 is CASSYTSELYNEQFF. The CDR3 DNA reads TGTGCCAGCAGTTACACCTCAGAACTTTACAATGAGCAGTTCTTC.

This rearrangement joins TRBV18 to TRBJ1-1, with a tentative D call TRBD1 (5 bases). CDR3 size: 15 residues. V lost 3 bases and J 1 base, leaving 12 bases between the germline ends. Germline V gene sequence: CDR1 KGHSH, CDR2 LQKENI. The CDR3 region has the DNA TGTGCCAGCTCACCCACAGTTGGGGGGAACACTGAAGCTTTCTTT. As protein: CASSPTVGGNTEAFF.

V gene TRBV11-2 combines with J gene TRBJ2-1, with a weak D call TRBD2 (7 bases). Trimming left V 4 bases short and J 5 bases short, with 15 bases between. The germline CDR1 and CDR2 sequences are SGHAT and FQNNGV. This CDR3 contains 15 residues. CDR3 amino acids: CASSWVSGGNNEQFF. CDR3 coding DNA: TGTGCCAGCAGCTGGGTGTCGGGGGGCAACAATGAGCAGTTCTTC.

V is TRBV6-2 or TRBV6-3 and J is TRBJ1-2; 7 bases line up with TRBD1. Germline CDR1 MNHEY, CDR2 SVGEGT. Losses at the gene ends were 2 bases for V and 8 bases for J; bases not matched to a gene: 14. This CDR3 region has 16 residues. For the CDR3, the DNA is TGTGCCAGCAGTTACCCGAACCCGCGGACAGGAGGGGGCTACACCTTC. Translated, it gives CASSYPNPRTGGGYTF.

CDR3 in DNA: TGTGCCAGCAGCCTAGGGATCCGGTATGGCTACACCTTC. Its protein product is CASSLGIRYGYTF. The chain has TRBV7-2 and TRBJ1-2; D remains ambiguous. Germline V gene sequence: CDR1 SGHTA, CDR2 FQGNSA. CDR3 length: 13 amino acids. Trimming removed 5 bases at V and 5 bases at J, with 12 bases between.

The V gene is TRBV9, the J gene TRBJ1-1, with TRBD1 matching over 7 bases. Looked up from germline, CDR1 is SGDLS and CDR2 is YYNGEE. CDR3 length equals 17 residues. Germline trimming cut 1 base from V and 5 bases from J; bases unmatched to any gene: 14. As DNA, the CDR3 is TGTGCCAGCAGCGTAACGGGGGTCGGAGGGGGCTGGACTGAAGCTTTCTTT. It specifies CASSVTGVGGGWTEAFF. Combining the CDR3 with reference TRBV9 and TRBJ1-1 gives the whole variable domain DSGVTQTPKHLITATGQRVTLRCSPRSGDLSVYWYQQSLDQGLQFLIQYYNGEERAKGNILERFSAQQFPDLHSELNLSSLELGDSALYFCASSVTGVGGGWTEAFFGQGTRLTVV.

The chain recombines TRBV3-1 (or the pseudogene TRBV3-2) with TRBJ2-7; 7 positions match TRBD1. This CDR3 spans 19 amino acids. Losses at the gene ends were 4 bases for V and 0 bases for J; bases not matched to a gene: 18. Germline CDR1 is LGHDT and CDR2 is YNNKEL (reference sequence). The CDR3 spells CASSLSSGSTGTSSYEQYF. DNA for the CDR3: TGTGCCAGCAGCCTATCCTCCGGGTCGACAGGGACGAGCTCCTACGAGCAGTACTTC.

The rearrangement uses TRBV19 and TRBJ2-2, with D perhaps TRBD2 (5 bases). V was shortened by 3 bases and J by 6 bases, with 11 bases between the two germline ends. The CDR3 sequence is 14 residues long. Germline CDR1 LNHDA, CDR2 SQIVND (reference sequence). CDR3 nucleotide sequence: TGTGCCAGTAGTATCTACGGCGGGTCCGGGGAGCTGTTTTTT. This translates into CASSIYGGSGELFF.

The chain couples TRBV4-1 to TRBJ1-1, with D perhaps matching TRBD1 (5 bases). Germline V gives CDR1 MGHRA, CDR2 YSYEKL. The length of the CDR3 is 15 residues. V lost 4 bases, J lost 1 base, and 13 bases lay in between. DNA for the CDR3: TGCGCCAGCAGCCCGCACCTTGGACAGAACACTGAAGCTTTCTTT. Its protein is CASSPHLGQNTEAFF.

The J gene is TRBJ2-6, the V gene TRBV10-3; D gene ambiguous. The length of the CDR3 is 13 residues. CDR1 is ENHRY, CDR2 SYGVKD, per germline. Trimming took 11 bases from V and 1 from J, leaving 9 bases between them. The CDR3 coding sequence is TGTGCCTATCAAGAATCTGGGGCCAACGTCCTGACTTTC. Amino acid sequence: CAYQESGANVLTF.

The DNA for the CDR3 is TGTGCCAGTACCCTAGTGGGCGGAACTGTCTATGGCTACACCTTC. It is translated as CASTLVGGTVYGYTF. This sequence joins TRBV19 and TRBJ1-2; D call uncertain. CDR3 size: 15 residues. Germline lookup yields CDR1 LNHDA and CDR2 SQIVND (reference sequence). The V and J ends lost 7 bases and 4 bases respectively, with 19 bases between them.

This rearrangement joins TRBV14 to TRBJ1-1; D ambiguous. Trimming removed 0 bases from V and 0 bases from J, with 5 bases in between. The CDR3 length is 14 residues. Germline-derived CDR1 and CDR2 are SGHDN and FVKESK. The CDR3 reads CASSQETLNTEAFF. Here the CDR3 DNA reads TGTGCCAGCAGCCAAGAGACATTGAACACTGAAGCTTTCTTT.